Sequencing of this T cell receptor (beta chain) was carried out in a study of T-cell reconstitution after alpha-beta-depleted transplantation in children. A library of TCRbeta sequences, prepared with unique molecular identifiers, was generated. Using its own MiXCR run on the PCR reads, TCRdb lists one record per CDR3 protein. The sample comprises around 680,000 distinct CDR3 sequences, approximately 17% of which are singletons, and 0.85% to 1.3% rests with the top ten. Only a few counts were recorded for this clonotype. V shed 5 bases and J shed 3 bases, with 17 bases lying between them. The germline gives CDR1 SGHTA, CDR2 FQGNSA. The CDR3 is 16 amino acids.

The source is a human donor who donated a stem cell graft to a child with acute myeloid leukemia. Here the sequenced sample was PBMCs from the stem cell graft donor, taken from the stem cell graft. The chain combines TRBV7-2 with TRBJ1-5; possible D gene TRBD1, 5 bases. The CDR3 sequence is CASSPGGGDYNQPQHF. Written as DNA, the CDR3 is TGTGCCAGCAGCCCTGGGGGAGGCGACTACAATCAGCCCCAGCATTTT.